Detailed here is one T cell receptor beta chain. The J segment lost 7 bases and the V segment lost 4 bases, leaving 0 bases of the junction unmatched. This CDR3 spans 12 amino acids. Germline lookup yields CDR1 ENHRY and CDR2 SYGVKD. Profiling relied on immunoSEQ multiplex PCR, and the TCRdb table lists in-frame clones only, not all of them. Found here are 200,000 to 250,000 clones, roughly 76% of them singletons; the top ten hold 7.5% to 8%. The data were taken from a study of blood T cell repertoires in COVID-19. This sequence joins TRBV10-3 and TRBJ1-4; TRBD1 aligns across 7 bases. The receptor comes from a woman older than 75 with COVID-19, enrolled during active disease. Input material: peripheral blood. The CDR3 is CAISGQGEKLFF. DNA for the CDR3: TGTGCCATCAGTGGACAGGGTGAAAAACTGTTTTTT.